The rows below give T cell receptor beta chains drawn from one sample of a study of blood T cell repertoires in COVID-19. Libraries were prepared by immunoSEQ multiplex PCR; TCRdb keeps only in-frame clonotypes and omits some of them. The sample has tens of thousands of clones; 88% are singletons. Sample: peripheral blood. The receptors stem from an elderly woman with acute or convalescent COVID-19. Each CDR3 is given with its conserved first and last residue. Fields, in order: D gene, J gene, clone size, V gene, CDR3 protein, CDR3 DNA. A D gene is named only where the DNA matches it firmly. Expanded clones are given a class, and other clones once, few, many or no size at all.

>-|TRBJ2-2|-|TRBV6-5
CASSSLGVSNTGELFF
TGTGCCAGCAGTTCGTTAGGGGTCTCGAACACCGGGGAGCTGTTTTTT
>TRBD2|TRBJ2-1|once|TRBV6-1
CASSEAASGRREFF
TGTGCCAGCAGTGAAGCGGCTAGCGGGAGGAGGGAGTTCTTC
>TRBD1|TRBJ1-2|-|TRBV18
CASSPLTGGADYGYTF
TGTGCCAGCTCACCACTAACAGGGGGCGCGGACTATGGCTACACCTTC
>-|TRBJ2-7|-|TRBV25-1
CASSEPRWGAYEQYF
TGTGCCAGCAGTGAACCTCGGTGGGGAGCCTACGAGCAGTACTTC
>TRBD1|TRBJ2-7|-|TRBV19
CASSMGTGVYEQYF
TGTGCCAGTAGTATGGGGACAGGGGTATACGAGCAGTACTTC
>-|TRBJ2-5|-|TRBV10-3
CAISELRQDPPNFQETQYF
TGTGCCATCAGTGAGTTACGACAGGACCCCCCAAATTTCCAAGAGACCCAGTACTTC
>TRBD2|TRBJ2-1|-|TRBV7-3
CASSLGLAGAGEQFF
TGTGCCAGCAGCTTAGGACTAGCGGGGGCAGGTGAGCAGTTCTTC
>-|TRBJ2-2|-|TRBV6-4
CASSSTGGATGELFF
TGTGCCAGCAGTTCAACCGGGGGAGCCACCGGGGAGCTGTTTTTT
>TRBD1|TRBJ1-1|-|TRBV6-1
CASSVGQGMMNTEAFF
TGTGCCAGCAGTGTGGGACAGGGGATGATGAACACTGAAGCTTTCTTT
>TRBD1|TRBJ2-7|-|TRBV5-1
CASSSGARDRIPRGAYEQYF
TGCGCCAGCAGCTCAGGGGCCCGGGACAGGATACCAAGGGGGGCCTACGAGCAGTACTTC
>TRBD2|TRBJ2-1|once|TRBV13
CASSLLGLAGTNEQFF
TGTGCCAGCAGCCTCCTCGGACTAGCGGGAACGAATGAGCAGTTCTTC
>-|TRBJ2-7|-|TRBV19
CASSIDLGTNYEQYF
TGTGCCAGTAGTATAGATTTGGGGACAAACTACGAGCAGTACTTC
>TRBD1|TRBJ2-7|-|TRBV5-1
CASSSQGAKNEQYF
TGCGCCAGCAGCTCTCAGGGGGCGAAGAACGAGCAGTACTTC
>-|TRBJ1-5|-|TRBV3-1/TRBV3-2
CASSQDRAQPQHF
TGTGCCAGCAGCCAAGACAGGGCTCAGCCCCAGCATTTT
>TRBD1|TRBJ2-1|-|TRBV5-8
CASSLGTGGPYNEQFF
TGTGCCAGCAGCTTGGGGACAGGGGGCCCCTACAATGAGCAGTTCTTC
>-|TRBJ1-1|-|TRBV6-1
CASSDFWTPNTEAFF
TGTGCCAGCAGTGATTTTTGGACACCGAACACTGAAGCTTTCTTT
>TRBD1|TRBJ2-1|-|TRBV6-2/TRBV6-3
CASSFPGQNEQFF
TGTGCCAGCAGTTTCCCGGGACAGAATGAGCAGTTCTTC
>-|TRBJ2-7|once|TRBV24-1
CATSDSGSLYEQYF
TGTGCCACCAGTGACTCCGGGAGTCTCTACGAGCAGTACTTC
>-|TRBJ1-4|-|TRBV5-1
CASSIRQVTFGEKLFF
TGCGCCAGCAGCATAAGACAGGTGACCTTTGGGGAAAAACTGTTTTTT
>-|TRBJ1-1|-|TRBV6-2/TRBV6-3
CASSSYAGPVNTEAFF
TGTGCCAGCAGTTCTTACGCGGGACCTGTGAACACTGAAGCTTTCTTT
>-|TRBJ2-5|-|TRBV19
CASRVQGGFEETQYF
TGTGCCAGTAGAGTGCAGGGGGGATTTGAGGAGACCCAGTACTTC
>TRBD1|TRBJ2-1|-|TRBV29-1
CSVRPQGDEQFF
TGCAGCGTGCGCCCCCAGGGGGATGAGCAGTTCTTC
>-|TRBJ2-2|-|TRBV18
CASQGNTGELFF
TGTGCCAGCCAGGGCAACACCGGGGAGCTGTTTTTT
>TRBD1|TRBJ1-5|once|TRBV19
CATDDRGLGNQPQHF
TGTGCCACGGACGACAGGGGGCTTGGCAATCAGCCCCAGCATTTT
>TRBD1|TRBJ2-2|-|TRBV27
CASSFRTGTHTGELFF
TGTGCCAGCAGTTTCCGGACAGGAACACACACCGGGGAGCTGTTTTTT
>TRBD1|TRBJ2-3|few|TRBV19
CASSQGARDTQYF
TGTGCCAGTAGCCAGGGGGCGCGAGATACGCAGTATTTT
>TRBD1|TRBJ1-1|-|TRBV7-2
CASSSGQVSNTEAFF
TGTGCCAGCAGCTCCGGACAGGTTTCGAACACTGAAGCTTTCTTT
>-|TRBJ2-2|once|TRBV13
CASSRTGELFF
TGTGCCAGCAGCCGCACCGGGGAGCTGTTTTTT
>TRBD2|TRBJ2-1|-|TRBV11-2
CASSFSGEGQFF
TGTGCCAGCAGCTTTTCCGGGGAGGGGCAGTTCTTC
>-|TRBJ2-3|-|TRBV4-1
CASSLTGGPPLTDTQYF
TGCGCCAGCAGCCTCACGGGGGGCCCACCTCTCACAGATACGCAGTATTTT
>-|TRBJ1-4|-|TRBV3-1/TRBV3-2
CASSQDANEKLFF
TGTGCCAGCAGCCAAGATGCGAATGAAAAACTGTTTTTT
>-|TRBJ2-1|once|TRBV7-3
CASSLGTPNLDEQFF
TGTGCCAGCAGCCTTGGGACTCCAAACCTCGATGAGCAGTTCTTC
>TRBD1|TRBJ2-3|once|TRBV5-4
CASSSGQAKTDTQYF
TGTGCCAGCAGCTCCGGACAGGCCAAAACAGATACGCAGTATTTT
>TRBD2|TRBJ2-1|-|TRBV5-6
CASSLTSGNNEQFF
TGTGCCAGCAGCTTAACTAGCGGAAACAATGAGCAGTTCTTC
>-|TRBJ1-3|few|TRBV5-1
CASSLGQVLAGNTIYF
TGCGCCAGCAGCTTGGGCCAGGTTCTCGCTGGAAACACCATATATTTT
>-|TRBJ1-1|-|TRBV4-1
CASSQGWTVMNTEAFF
TGCGCCAGCAGCCAAGGATGGACAGTCATGAACACTGAAGCTTTCTTT
>TRBD1|TRBJ2-7|-|TRBV5-1
CASSLEGQGVSYEQYF
TGCGCCAGCAGCCTGGAAGGACAGGGAGTCTCCTACGAGCAGTACTTC
>TRBD2|TRBJ2-7|-|TRBV6-1
CASSPGRGPPYEQYF
TGTGCCAGCAGTCCCGGGAGGGGTCCCCCCTACGAGCAGTACTTC
>-|TRBJ2-2|-|TRBV27
CASSSWGAGELFF
TGTGCCAGCAGTTCGTGGGGGGCCGGGGAGCTGTTTTTT
>TRBD1|TRBJ2-1|-|TRBV7-9
CASRGDRGENNEQFF
TGTGCCAGCAGAGGGGACAGGGGGGAGAACAATGAGCAGTTCTTC